The sequence of this T cell receptor beta chain was determined in a study of T cell responses to AZD1222 COVID-19 vaccine. Study results and limitations: The donors showed a predominance of white British ancestry and of females, with possible underestimation of clonal diversity. Just a handful of AZD1222 recipients were seropositive at baseline. Spike-specific TCR depth and breadth grew after two AZD1222 doses.

Note on this clone: The antigen is unknown.

Measured with immunoSEQ multiplex PCR; TCRdb has only the in-frame clones, and not every one. The table lists about 130,000 clones, around 93% of them singletons, with 6% to 7% in the top ten. Trimming stripped 1 base from V and 2 bases from J, with 8 bases between. The CDR3 runs to 15 residues. Germline V gene lookup returns CDR1 SGHTA and CDR2 FQGNSA. Analysis merged second doses at about 4 or about 12 weeks. The sample in question was peripheral blood, obtained 28 days after the second AZD1222 dose. This receptor was identified in an adult who received the AZD1222 COVID-19 vaccine. The chain uses TRBV7-2 and TRBJ1-4; D gene unclear. The CDR3 sequence is CASSLGGSTNEKLFF. In DNA form, the CDR3 reads TGTGCCAGCAGCTTAGGAGGGTCTACTAATGAAAAACTGTTTTTT.